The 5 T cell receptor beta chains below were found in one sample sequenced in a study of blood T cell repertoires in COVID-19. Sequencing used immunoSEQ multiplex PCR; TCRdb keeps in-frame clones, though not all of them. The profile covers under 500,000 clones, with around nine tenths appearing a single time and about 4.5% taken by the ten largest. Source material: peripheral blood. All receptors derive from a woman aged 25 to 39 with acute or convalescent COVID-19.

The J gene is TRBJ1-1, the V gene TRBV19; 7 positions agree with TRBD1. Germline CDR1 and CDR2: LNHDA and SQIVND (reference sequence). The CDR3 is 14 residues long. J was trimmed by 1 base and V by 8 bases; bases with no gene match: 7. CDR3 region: CASERGPRNTEAFF. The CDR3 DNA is TGTGCCAGTGAGAGGGGGCCGCGGAACACTGAAGCTTTCTTT.

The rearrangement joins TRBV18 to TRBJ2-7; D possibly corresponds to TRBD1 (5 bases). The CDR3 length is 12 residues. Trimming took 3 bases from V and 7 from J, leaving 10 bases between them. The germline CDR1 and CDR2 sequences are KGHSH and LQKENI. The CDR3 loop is CASSPWAGEQYF. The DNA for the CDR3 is TGTGCCAGCTCACCGTGGGCAGGGGAGCAGTACTTC.

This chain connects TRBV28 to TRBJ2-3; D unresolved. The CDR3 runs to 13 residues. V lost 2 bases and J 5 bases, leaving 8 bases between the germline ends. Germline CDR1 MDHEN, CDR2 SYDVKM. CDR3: CASSLLKRDTQYF. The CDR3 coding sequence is TGTGCCAGCAGTTTACTTAAGAGAGATACGCAGTATTTT.

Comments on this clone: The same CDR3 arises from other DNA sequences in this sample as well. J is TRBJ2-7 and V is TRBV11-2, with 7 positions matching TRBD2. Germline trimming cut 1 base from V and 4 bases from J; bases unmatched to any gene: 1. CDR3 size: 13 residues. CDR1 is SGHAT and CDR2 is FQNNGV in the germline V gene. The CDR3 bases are TGTGCCAGCAGCTTAGGCGGGGGATACGAGCAGTACTTC. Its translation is CASSLGGGYEQYF.

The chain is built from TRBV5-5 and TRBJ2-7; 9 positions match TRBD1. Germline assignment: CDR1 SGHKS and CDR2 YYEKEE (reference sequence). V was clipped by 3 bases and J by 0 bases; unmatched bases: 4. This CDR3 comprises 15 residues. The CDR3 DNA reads TGTGCCAGCAGCTGGGGACAGGGAAGCTCCTACGAGCAGTACTTC. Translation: CASSWGQGSSYEQYF. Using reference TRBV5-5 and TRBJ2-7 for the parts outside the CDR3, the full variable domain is DAGVTQSPTHLIKTRGQQVTLRCSPISGHKSVSWYQQVLGQGPQFIFQYYEKEERGRGNFPDRFSARQFPNYSSELNVNALLLGDSALYLCASSWGQGSSYEQYFGPGTRLTVT.